The clone carrying this T cell receptor beta chain was found a few times. The antigen is not known. The data were taken from a study of blood T cells in healthy people across ages. The study's findings and limits: TCR beta diversity was tightly associated with the proportion of naive T cells. It was held that diversity estimates obtained from one million T cells represented underestimates. Relative to aged donors, long-lived donors carried more naive CD4+ cells and displayed higher diversity. Unsorted PBMC input precluded a conclusive naive versus antigen-experienced comparison.

For the second PCR, which ran for roughly 6 to 12 cycles, a sample-barcoded 5' primer and a J-beta primer mix were used. TCRdb reanalysed the 5' RACE reads using MiXCR and keeps one entry per CDR3 protein. Of about 970,000 distinct CDR3 sequences in the sample, roughly 51% were seen once. The germline V gene has CDR1 SGHRS and CDR2 YFSETQ. The CDR3 runs 15 residues. Unmatched junction bases numbered 12, after V lost 4 bases and J lost 6 bases. The sequencing input was blood. The clonotype was recovered from an older woman in good health. This sequence joins TRBV5-1 and TRBJ2-7; 8 bases map to TRBD1. In nucleotides, the CDR3 is TGCGCCAGCAGCAGACAGGGGCCAGGTGACGGCGAGCAGTACTTC. This codes for CASSRQGPGDGEQYF.